This T cell receptor (beta chain) was sequenced in a study of blood T cell repertoires in COVID-19. Study at large: Sample material is recorded as cDNA or gDNA derived from T cells, B-cell-depleted T cells, or PBMCs.

Per the authors' pipeline: Reference gene primer amplification yielded estimated nucleated cell counts. The protocol was immunoSEQ multiplex PCR, while the TCRdb copy is restricted to in-frame clones and leaves out a portion. V and J calls and clone size are copied from that table; D and trimming were computed from the DNA. The data show about 400,000 clones, with less than 90% seen just once and 2.5% to 3% held by the top ten. The ends were cut back, 1 base at V and 7 bases at J, with 10 bases in the middle. CDR1 is GTSNPN and CDR2 is SVGIG in the germline V gene (reference sequence). The CDR3 contains 12 residues.

Specimen: PBMCs or T cells enriched from blood (not recorded which). This clonotype was sampled from a woman aged 25 to 39 who had recovered from COVID-19. This chain joins TRBV30 and TRBJ1-2; D is undetermined. The CDR3, as DNA: TGTGCCTGGAGTGCCACAGTGGGTGGCTACACCTTC. It is translated as CAWSATVGGYTF.